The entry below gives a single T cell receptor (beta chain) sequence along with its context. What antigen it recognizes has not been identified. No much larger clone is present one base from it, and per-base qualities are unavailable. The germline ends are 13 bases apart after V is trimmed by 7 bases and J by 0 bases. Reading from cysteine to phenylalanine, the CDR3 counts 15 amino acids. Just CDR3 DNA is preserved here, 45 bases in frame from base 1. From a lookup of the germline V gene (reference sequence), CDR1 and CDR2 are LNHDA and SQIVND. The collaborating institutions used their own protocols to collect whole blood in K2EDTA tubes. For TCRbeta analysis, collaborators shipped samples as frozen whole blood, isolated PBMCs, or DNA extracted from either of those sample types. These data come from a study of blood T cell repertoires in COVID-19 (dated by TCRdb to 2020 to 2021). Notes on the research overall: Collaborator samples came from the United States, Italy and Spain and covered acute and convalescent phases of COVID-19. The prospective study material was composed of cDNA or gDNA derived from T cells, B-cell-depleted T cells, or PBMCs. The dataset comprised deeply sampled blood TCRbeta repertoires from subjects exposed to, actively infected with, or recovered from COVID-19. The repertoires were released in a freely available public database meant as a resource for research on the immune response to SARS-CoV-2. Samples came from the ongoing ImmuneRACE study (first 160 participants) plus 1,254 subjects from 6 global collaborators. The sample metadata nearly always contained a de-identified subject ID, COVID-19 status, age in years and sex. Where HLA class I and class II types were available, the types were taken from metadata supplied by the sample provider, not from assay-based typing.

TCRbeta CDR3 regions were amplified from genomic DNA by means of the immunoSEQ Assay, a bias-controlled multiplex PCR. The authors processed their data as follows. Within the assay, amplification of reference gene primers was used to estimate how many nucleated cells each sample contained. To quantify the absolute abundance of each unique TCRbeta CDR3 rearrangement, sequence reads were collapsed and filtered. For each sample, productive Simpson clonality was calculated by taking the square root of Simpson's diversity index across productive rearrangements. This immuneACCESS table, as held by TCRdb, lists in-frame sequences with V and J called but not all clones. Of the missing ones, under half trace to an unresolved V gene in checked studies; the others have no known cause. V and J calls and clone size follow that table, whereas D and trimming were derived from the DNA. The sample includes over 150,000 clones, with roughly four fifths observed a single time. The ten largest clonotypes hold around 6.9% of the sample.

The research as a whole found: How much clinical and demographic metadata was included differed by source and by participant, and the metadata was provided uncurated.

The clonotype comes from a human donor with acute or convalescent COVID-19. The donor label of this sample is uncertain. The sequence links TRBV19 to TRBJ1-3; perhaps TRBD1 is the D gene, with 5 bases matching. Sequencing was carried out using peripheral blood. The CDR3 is CASTPPGNSGNTIYF. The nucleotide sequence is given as TGTGCCAGTACCCCCCCAGGGAACTCTGGAAACACCATATATTTT. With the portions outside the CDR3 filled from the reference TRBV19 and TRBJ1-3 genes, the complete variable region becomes DGGITQSPKYLFRKEGQNVTLSCEQNLNHDAMYWYRQDPGQGLRLIYYSQIVNDFQKGDIAEGYSVSREKKESFPLTVTSAQKNPTAFYLCASTPPGNSGNTIYFGEGSWLTVV.